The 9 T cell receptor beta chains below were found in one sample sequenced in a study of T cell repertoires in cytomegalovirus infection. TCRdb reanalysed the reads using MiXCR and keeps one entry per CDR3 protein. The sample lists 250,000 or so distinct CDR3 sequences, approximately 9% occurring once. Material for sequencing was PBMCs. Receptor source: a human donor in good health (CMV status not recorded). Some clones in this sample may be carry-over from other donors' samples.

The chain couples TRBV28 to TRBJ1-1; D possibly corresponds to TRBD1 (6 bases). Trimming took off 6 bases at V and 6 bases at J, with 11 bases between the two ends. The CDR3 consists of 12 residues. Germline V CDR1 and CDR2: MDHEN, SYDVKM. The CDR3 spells CASRSYRAEAFF. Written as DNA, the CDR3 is TGTGCCAGCAGGTCTTACAGGGCTGAAGCTTTCTTT.

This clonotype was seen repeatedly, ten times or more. The CDR3 loop reads CASSGGGNEQYF. The CDR3 DNA follows: TGTGCCAGCAGCGGGGGAGGAAACGAGCAGTACTTC. The J gene is TRBJ2-7, the V gene TRBV7-2, with a possible D match to TRBD2 (6 bases). Trimming left V 5 bases short and J 5 bases short, with 10 bases between. CDR1 SGHTA and CDR2 FQGNSA come from the germline V gene. The CDR3 is 12 amino acids.

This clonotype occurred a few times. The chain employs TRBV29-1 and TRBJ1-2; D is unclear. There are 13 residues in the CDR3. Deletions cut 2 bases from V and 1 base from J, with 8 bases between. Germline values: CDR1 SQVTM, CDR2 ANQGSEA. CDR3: CSVELLNNYGYTF. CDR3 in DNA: TGCAGCGTTGAATTGTTGAATAACTATGGCTACACCTTC.

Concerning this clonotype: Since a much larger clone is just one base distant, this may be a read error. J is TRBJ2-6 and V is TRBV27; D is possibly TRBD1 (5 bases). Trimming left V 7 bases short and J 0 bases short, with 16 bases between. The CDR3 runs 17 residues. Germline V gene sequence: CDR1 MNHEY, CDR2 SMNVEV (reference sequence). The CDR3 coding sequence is TGTGCCAGCATCAATTGGAAGGGGAACTCTGGGGCCAACGTCCTGACTTTC. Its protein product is CASINWKGNSGANVLTF.

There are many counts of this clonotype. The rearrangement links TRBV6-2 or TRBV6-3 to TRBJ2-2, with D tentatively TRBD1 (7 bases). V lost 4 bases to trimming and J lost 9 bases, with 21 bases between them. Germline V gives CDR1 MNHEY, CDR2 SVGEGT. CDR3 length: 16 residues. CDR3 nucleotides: TGTGCCAGCAGTTCCAGGGGGGCGCACCTTCGAAGGGAGCTGTTTTTT. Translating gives CASSSRGAHLRRELFF.

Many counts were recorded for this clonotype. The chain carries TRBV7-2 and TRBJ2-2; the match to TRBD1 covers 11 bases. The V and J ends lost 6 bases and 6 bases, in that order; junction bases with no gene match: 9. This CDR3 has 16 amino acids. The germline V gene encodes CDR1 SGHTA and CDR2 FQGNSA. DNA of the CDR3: TGTGCCAGCAGACTGGACAGGGGGCTTGGGGCCGGGGAGCTGTTTTTT. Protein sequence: CASRLDRGLGAGELFF.

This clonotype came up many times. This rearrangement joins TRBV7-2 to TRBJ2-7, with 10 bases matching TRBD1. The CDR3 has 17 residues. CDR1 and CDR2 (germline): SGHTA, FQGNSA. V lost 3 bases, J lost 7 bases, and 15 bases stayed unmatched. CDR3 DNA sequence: TGTGCCAGCAGCTTGTATAGGGACAGGGGCCTCCCGATGGAGCAGTACTTC. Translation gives CASSLYRDRGLPMEQYF. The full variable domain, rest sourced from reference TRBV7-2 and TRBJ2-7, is GAGVSQSPSNKVTEKGKDVELRCDPISGHTALYWYRQSLGQGLEFLIYFQGNSAPDKSGLPSDRFSAERTGGSVSTLTIQRTQQEDSAVYLCASSLYRDRGLPMEQYFGPGTRLTVT.

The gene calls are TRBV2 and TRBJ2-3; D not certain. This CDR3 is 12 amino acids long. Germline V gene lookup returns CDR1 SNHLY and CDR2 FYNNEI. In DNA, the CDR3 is TGTGCTCGACGGAAAAGCACAGATACGCAGTATTTT. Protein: CARRKSTDTQYF.

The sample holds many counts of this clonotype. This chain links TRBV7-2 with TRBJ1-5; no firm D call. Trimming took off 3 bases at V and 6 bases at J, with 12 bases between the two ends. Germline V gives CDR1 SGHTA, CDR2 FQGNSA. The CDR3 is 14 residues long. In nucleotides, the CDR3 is TGTGCCAGCAGCTTTGGTCCGGGCAGTCAGCCCCAGCATTTT. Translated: CASSFGPGSQPQHF.